This T cell receptor beta chain was obtained from a study of T cells after yellow fever vaccination. Germline CDR1 reads GTSNPN; CDR2 reads SVGIG (reference sequence). V lost 7 bases and J lost 12, with 16 bases in between. The length of the CDR3 is 12 residues. TCRdb reanalysed the 5' RACE reads using MiXCR and keeps one entry per CDR3 protein. Of under 150,000 distinct CDR3 sequences in the sample, 15% were seen once. The TCR comes from a man between 18 and 29 years old who received the YFV17D yellow fever vaccine. The source material was CD8+ T cells sorted from PBMCs, sampled 5 days after the yellow fever booster vaccination. V gene TRBV30 combines with J gene TRBJ1-6; D gene unclear. The CDR3 loop is CASYSARKPLHF. The DNA for the CDR3 is TGTGCCTCATATTCAGCTCGGAAACCCCTCCACTTT.